This TCR beta chain was identified in a study of blood T cell repertoires in COVID-19. Background on the study: COVID-19 samples, acute and convalescent, were from the United States, Italy and Spain. PBMCs, B-cell-depleted T cells, or T cells provided the cDNA or gDNA that made up the material.

In the source study's methods: Reference gene primer amplification gave estimated nucleated cell counts. The protocol was immunoSEQ multiplex PCR, while the TCRdb copy is restricted to in-frame clones and leaves out a portion. V, J and clone size were drawn from that table, and D and trimming were deduced from the DNA. Here the sample spans 180,000 or so clones, roughly 80% being singletons. This CDR3 region has 16 residues. CDR1 MNHEY and CDR2 SVGAGI come from the germline V gene. V shed 4 bases and J shed 0 bases, with 12 bases lying between them. This rearrangement joins TRBV6-5 to TRBJ2-2; D call uncertain. This clonotype was sampled from a man between 50 and 59 years old who had recovered from COVID-19. Sequencing was carried out using peripheral blood. This chain's CDR3 is CASSFSGYSNTGELFF. CDR3 nucleotide sequence: TGTGCCAGCAGTTTTTCAGGATACTCGAACACCGGGGAGCTGTTTTTT.